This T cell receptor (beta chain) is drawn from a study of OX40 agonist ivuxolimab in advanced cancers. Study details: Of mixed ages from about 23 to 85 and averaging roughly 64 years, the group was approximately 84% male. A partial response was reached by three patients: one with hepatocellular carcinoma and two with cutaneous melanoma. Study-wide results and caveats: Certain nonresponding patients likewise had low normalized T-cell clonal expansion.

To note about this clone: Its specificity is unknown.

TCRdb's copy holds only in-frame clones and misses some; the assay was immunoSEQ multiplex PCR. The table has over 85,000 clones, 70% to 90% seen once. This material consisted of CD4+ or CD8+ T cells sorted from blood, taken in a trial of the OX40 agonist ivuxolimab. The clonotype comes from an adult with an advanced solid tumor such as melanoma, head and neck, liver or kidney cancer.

CDR3 amino acids: CASRQGGRSYEQYF. The CDR3 DNA reads as TGCGCCAGCAGACAGGGGGGGAGGTCCTACGAGCAGTACTTC. The chain has TRBV10-1 and TRBJ2-7; the D gene is possibly TRBD1 (8 bases). Trimming removed 6 bases from V and 1 base from J, with 13 bases in between. The CDR3 is 14 amino acids. CDR1 is WNHNN and CDR2 is SYGVQD in the germline V gene (reference sequence).